The 22 T cell receptor beta chains below were found in one sample sequenced in a study of T-cell reconstitution after alpha-beta-depleted transplantation in children. Construction of the TCRbeta library involved unique molecular identifiers. From the PCR reads, TCRdb called clonotypes with MiXCR, one entry per CDR3 protein. The table shows about 580,000 distinct CDR3 sequences, with about 21% occurring only once. The source was PBMCs, mostly from graft donor cells, collected 360 days after TCRalphabeta/CD19-depleted stem cell transplant. The receptors were sampled from a boy in the first two years of life who had a stem cell transplant for acute myeloid leukemia, so the T cells may come from the graft donor.

The CDR3 nucleotides read TGCAGTGCTTGGACAGGGGGCTTGGAAGCTTTCTTT. Its protein product is CSAWTGGLEAFF. The V and J genes are TRBV20-1 and TRBJ1-1; 11 positions match TRBD1. The V and J ends lost 5 bases and 8 bases, in that order; junction bases with no gene match: 4. Germline V gives CDR1 DFQATT, CDR2 SNEGSKA (reference sequence). The CDR3 is made up of 12 amino acids.

This clonotype was recorded many times. This chain joins TRBV5-1 and TRBJ2-1; 10 bases align to TRBD2. The length of the CDR3 is 14 residues. The J segment lost 6 bases and the V segment lost 0 bases, leaving 0 bases of the junction unmatched. Germline assignment: CDR1 SGHRS and CDR2 YFSETQ. The CDR3 region is CASSLGTSGNEQFF. CDR3 bases: TGCGCCAGCAGCTTGGGGACTAGCGGCAATGAGCAGTTCTTC.

The gene calls are TRBV2 and TRBJ2-5; D might be TRBD2 (6 bases). CDR3 length equals 14 residues. V shed 7 bases and J shed 3 bases, with 15 bases lying between them. In germline, CDR1 is SNHLY, CDR2 FYNNEI. CDR3 amino acids: CASNPRRGKETQYF. The CDR3 DNA follows: TGTGCCAGCAACCCTCGGAGGGGCAAAGAGACCCAGTACTTC. The whole variable domain, filled in from reference TRBV2 and TRBJ2-5, reads EPEVTQTPSHQVTQMGQEVILRCVPISNHLYFYWYRQILGQKVEFLVSFYNNEISEKSEIFDDQFSVERPDGSNFTLKIRSTKLEDSAMYFCASNPRRGKETQYFGPGTRLLVL.

This clonotype came up many times. The chain carries TRBV3-1 and TRBJ2-6; D is undetermined. Germline CDR1 and CDR2: LGHDT and YNNKEL (reference sequence). CDR3 size: 17 residues. Trimming took off 0 bases at V and 4 bases at J, with 13 bases between the two ends. The CDR3, as DNA: TGTGCCAGCAGCCAAGATCCGGCTGCGACAGGGGCCAACGTCCTGACTTTC. As protein: CASSQDPAATGANVLTF.

The chain uses TRBV12-3 or TRBV12-4 and TRBJ2-1, with TRBD2 identical over 11 bases. Trimming removed 2 bases from V and 7 bases from J; junction bases left unmatched: 4. The CDR3 runs 15 residues. The CDR3 is CASSLNSGGANEQFF. As DNA, the CDR3 is TGTGCCAGCAGTTTAAATAGCGGGGGGGCAAATGAGCAGTTCTTC.

The CDR3 loop reads CASSLRLSPNEQFF. CDR3 DNA: TGTGCCAGCAGTTTAAGGCTCAGTCCCAATGAGCAGTTCTTC. V gene TRBV12-3 or TRBV12-4 combines with J gene TRBJ2-1; D unclear. With 2 bases removed from V and 6 bases from J, the gap between germline ends came to 11 bases. The CDR3 has 14 amino acids.

V is TRBV10-2 and J is TRBJ1-1, with D perhaps TRBD1 (6 bases). Per the germline V gene, CDR1 is WSHSY and CDR2 is SAAADI. The CDR3 runs to 17 residues. V lost 0 bases, J lost 1 base, and 15 bases lay in between. Written as DNA, the CDR3 is TGCGCCAGCAGTGAGTCGCCGGCCGGGGGCGGGAACACTGAAGCTTTCTTT. Its translation is CASSESPAGGGNTEAFF.

This clonotype was picked up many times. This rearrangement joins TRBV25-1 to TRBJ1-2; 9 nucleotides match TRBD1. V shed 3 bases, J shed 7 bases, and the junction held 3 bases outside the gene matches. The CDR3 length is 13 residues. The germline V gene has CDR1 MGHDK and CDR2 SYGVNS. The CDR3 nucleotides are TGTGCCAGCAGTGAGGGACAGGGCTTTGGCTACACCTTC. Amino acids: CASSEGQGFGYTF.

The J gene is TRBJ1-1, the V gene TRBV12-3 or TRBV12-4; D remains ambiguous. Between the trimmed V and J ends, which lost 0 bases and 5 bases, there was a span of 19 bases. This CDR3 spans 17 amino acids. In DNA form, the CDR3 reads TGTGCCAGCAGTTTAGCCTCGTTTTCCCCCCGGGCGACTGAAGCTTTCTTT. Translation gives CASSLASFSPRATEAFF.

The table lists this clonotype with a few counts. V usage is TRBV29-1 and J usage is TRBJ2-7, with TRBD2 matching over 9 bases. V gave up 6 bases and J gave up 2 bases; unmatched junction bases: 8. From germline, CDR1 is SQVTM and CDR2 ANQGSEA. The CDR3 consists of 14 residues. The CDR3 reads CSVLGASGTYEQYF. Written as DNA, the CDR3 is TGCAGCGTCCTGGGGGCTAGCGGGACCTACGAGCAGTACTTC.

This rearrangement joins TRBV7-8 to TRBJ1-2, with D possibly matching TRBD1 (5 bases). The germline V gene has CDR1 SGHVS and CDR2 FQNEAQ. The V end lost 2 bases, the J end lost 2 bases, and 12 bases lay between the germline ends. The CDR3 spans 15 residues. CDR3 sequence reads: CASSLSRRENYGYTF. In DNA form, the CDR3 reads TGTGCCAGCAGCTTAAGTCGCAGGGAGAACTATGGCTACACCTTC.

Ten or more counts support this clonotype. The chain uses TRBV7-3 and TRBJ2-1; possibly TRBD2 for D (6 bases). The germline V and J ends were trimmed by 2 bases and 5 bases, with 13 bases remaining between them. The germline V gene encodes CDR1 SGHTA and CDR2 FQGTGA. This CDR3 has 15 residues. CDR3 coding DNA: TGTGCCAGCAGCTTATGCCTAGCGAGACACAATGAGCAGTTCTTC. It specifies CASSLCLARHNEQFF.

V usage is TRBV4-2 and J usage is TRBJ2-1; perhaps D is TRBD1 or TRBD2 (5 bases each). Germline lookup yields CDR1 LGHNA and CDR2 YNFKEQ. V lost 6 bases and J lost 7, with 10 bases in between. This CDR3 is 12 amino acids long. The CDR3 loop is CASRGDRNEQFF. CDR3 bases: TGTGCCAGCAGGGGGGATAGGAATGAGCAGTTCTTC.

This clonotype was counted a few times. This chain joins TRBV20-1 and TRBJ1-1; D remains ambiguous. With 2 bases removed from V and 1 base from J, the gap between germline ends came to 8 bases. The CDR3 sequence is 13 residues long. Germline CDR1 DFQATT, CDR2 SNEGSKA (reference sequence). The DNA for the CDR3 is TGCAGTGCTAGACCTCCGGGGAACACTGAAGCTTTCTTT. It yields the protein CSARPPGNTEAFF.

The V call is TRBV3-1, the J call TRBJ2-3; D possibly corresponds to TRBD2 (6 bases). The V gene's germline CDR1 is LGHDT and CDR2 YNNKEL (reference sequence). Trimming stripped 4 bases from V and 3 bases from J, with 17 bases between. The CDR3 is 16 residues long. CDR3 in DNA: TGTGCCAGCAGCCTTTCGCGACTAGTCGGGACAGATACGCAGTATTTT. Its translation: CASSLSRLVGTDTQYF.

The rearrangement joins TRBV6-1 to TRBJ2-3; D tentatively fits TRBD1 or TRBD2 (5 bases each). Trimming cost V 3 bases and J 3 bases, with 10 bases left between them. In germline, CDR1 is MNHNS, CDR2 SASEGT. The CDR3 totals 14 residues. CDR3 region: CASSDRDETDTQYF. Written as DNA, the CDR3 is TGTGCCAGCAGTGACCGGGACGAAACAGATACGCAGTATTTT.

The chain couples TRBV5-1 to TRBJ2-2; D call uncertain. CDR1 and CDR2 from the germline V gene are SGHRS and YFSETQ. The CDR3 has 15 residues. V lost 4 bases and J 8 bases, leaving 18 bases between the germline ends. The CDR3 spells CASSPLDGPGGELFF. CDR3 sequence (DNA): TGCGCCAGCAGCCCCTTGGACGGACCGGGTGGGGAGCTGTTTTTT.

This clonotype was seen repeatedly, ten times or more. The CDR3: CASSPQEGLGNIQYF. The DNA for the CDR3 is TGTGCCAGCTCACCACAAGAGGGGCTCGGAAACATTCAGTACTTC. The rearrangement links TRBV18 to TRBJ2-4; D possibly matches TRBD1 or TRBD2 (5 bases each). V lost 1 base to trimming and J lost 6 bases, with 13 bases between them. This CDR3 has 15 residues. The germline V gene encodes CDR1 KGHSH and CDR2 LQKENI.

This clonotype appeared many times. The V call is TRBV12-3 or TRBV12-4, the J call TRBJ2-2, with D possibly TRBD2 on 6 matching bases. Trimming left V 4 bases short and J 2 bases short, with 14 bases between. This CDR3 has 16 residues. Written as DNA, the CDR3 is TGTGCCAGCAGTTGGGGCGGGACGAGAAACACCGGGGAGCTGTTTTTT. This translates into CASSWGGTRNTGELFF.

The V gene is TRBV5-1, the J gene TRBJ2-5; the D call may be TRBD1 or TRBD2 (5 bases each). The CDR3 loop spans 14 amino acids. V gave up 4 bases and J gave up 1 base, with 11 bases separating them. CDR1 is SGHRS, CDR2 YFSETQ, per germline. CDR3 nucleotide sequence: TGCGCCAGCAGCGGGGGAACTTTCCAAGAGACCCAGTACTTC. Its protein is CASSGGTFQETQYF.

This clonotype was seen repeatedly, ten times or more. The rearrangement links TRBV4-2 to TRBJ2-2, with D possibly matching TRBD1 (5 bases). Trimming left V 3 bases short and J 4 bases short, with 15 bases between. Germline CDR1 reads LGHNA; CDR2 reads YNFKEQ. The CDR3 length is 16 residues. In DNA, the CDR3 is TGTGCCAGCAGCCAGGTGGTGGGGCTTTCCACCGGGGAGCTGTTTTTT. Amino acid sequence: CASSQVVGLSTGELFF.

The chain couples TRBV10-3 to TRBJ2-5, with D uncertain. The V end lost 5 bases, the J end lost 5 bases, and 12 bases lay between the germline ends. This CDR3 is built from 13 residues. The germline V gene has CDR1 ENHRY and CDR2 SYGVKD. The CDR3 DNA reads as TGTGCCATCAGTTGGCAGATAGGGGAGACCCAGTACTTC. Amino acids: CAISWQIGETQYF.